This T cell receptor beta chain was sequenced for a study of post-analysis software for immune sequencing data. Study-wide background: There were relapsing-remitting, secondary progressive and progressive-relapsing multiple sclerosis among the disease courses included.

General study findings and limits: There was significantly lower normalized Chao1 diversity in multiple sclerosis patients than in controls. Analysis by F measure revealed that same-batch samples clustered strongly together.

This clonotype was recorded only once. The antigen remains undetermined. Unique molecular identifiers featured in each of the TCR beta cDNA libraries. About 500,000 cDNA molecules were obtained per 1 to 10 million input T cells. Using its own MiXCR run on the PCR reads, TCRdb lists one record per CDR3 protein. The sample lists 650,000 to 850,000 distinct CDR3 sequences; approximately 53% were seen once. The receptor's source is a girl aged 5-17 years with multiple sclerosis. The sequencing sample was made of blood.

In DNA form, the CDR3 reads TGTGCCAGCAGTTACCAGGGACGAAACTCCTACGAGCAGTACTTC. Protein sequence: CASSYQGRNSYEQYF. This chain joins TRBV6-6 and TRBJ2-7, with D possibly being TRBD1 or TRBD2 (5 bases each). V was trimmed by 2 bases and J by 0 bases, leaving 11 bases between them. This CDR3 is built from 15 residues. Germline V CDR1 and CDR2: MNHNY, SVGAGI (reference sequence).